Reported below is one T cell receptor (beta chain). As yet, its antigen is unknown. The record originates from a study of blood T cells in healthy people across ages. CDR3 length equals 15 residues. V lost 5 bases to trimming and J lost 7 bases; unmatched junction nucleotides: 6. Sample-barcoded 5' priming and a J-beta primer mix drove a second PCR of about 7 to 12 cycles. Each of the samples gave a minimum of 2.5 million paired-end reads that contained CDR3. MiXCR, applied by TCRdb to the 5' RACE reads, yields one record per CDR3 protein. The sample lists over 600,000 distinct CDR3 sequences, roughly 21% occurring once. Study-level findings and limits: Since the PBMCs were unsorted, naive and antigen-experienced cells could not be conclusively compared.

Healthy Caucasian individuals from Russia aged roughly 6 to 100 were enrolled as donors. Every sample yielded at least 6.5 million isolated PBMCs. The chain carries TRBV12-3 or TRBV12-4 and TRBJ1-6, with TRBD1 matching over 9 bases. The receptor was derived from a man in his 70s in good health. The sequencing sample was made of blood. The CDR3 region has the DNA TGTGCCAGCAGTCCAGGACAGGGGTTAAATTCACCCCTCCACTTT. This translates into CASSPGQGLNSPLHF.